The T cell receptor (beta chain) under discussion was sequenced for a study of cytomegalovirus exposure and HLA in healthy donors. Study-wide points: The listing of 150 or so TCR beta chains classed them as cytomegalovirus-associated.

Among the 90 to 150 subjects of the validation cohort, separate from the approximately 670-subject first cohort, were the donors. Details on this clone: Its specificity is unknown.

Germline CDR1 reads GTSNPN; CDR2 reads SVGIG (reference sequence). This CDR3 contains 14 residues. V lost 0 bases, J lost 4 bases, and 5 bases stayed unmatched. This table comes from immunoSEQ multiplex PCR, and its TCRdb copy is limited to in-frame clones, with some not included. This table has around 150,000 clones, approximately 89% appearing once. This chain uses TRBV30 with TRBJ2-5; 7 bases map to TRBD1. Sequencing input: PBMCs. The receptor comes from a man aged 18 to 29 in good health and CMV-seropositive. In DNA, the CDR3 is TGTGCCTGGAGTGTACTCGAGGGGGCAGAGACCCAGTACTTC. Translating it yields CAWSVLEGAETQYF.